This TCR beta chain comes out of a study of shared clonotypes between healthy human individuals. Germline V gene sequence: CDR1 SGHDN, CDR2 FVKESK. The CDR3 sequence is 19 residues long. The V segment lost 4 bases and the J segment 3 bases; nucleotides outside the gene matches: 13. Repertoires were generated with immunoSEQ multiplex PCR, while TCRdb's copy carries only in-frame clones and drops some. This sample yields approximately 530,000 clones, of which approximately 95% are seen a single time; about 0.054% belongs to the top ten. The receptor comes from a woman in her twenties or thirties in good health. Sequences were obtained from naive CD4+ T cells sorted from blood. Described subset: CD45RA+ positively selected. The chain is built from TRBV14 and TRBJ2-4; the match to TRBD2 covers 12 bases. The CDR3 loop reads CASSRGTSGPRGGKNIQYF. The CDR3 DNA is TGTGCCAGCAGCCGAGGGACTAGCGGGCCCAGGGGGGGCAAAAACATTCAGTACTTC. The full variable domain, rest sourced from reference TRBV14 and TRBJ2-4, is EAGVTQFPSHSVIEKGQTVTLRCDPISGHDNLYWYRRVMGKEIKFLLHFVKESKQDESGMPNNRFLAERTGGTYSTLKVQPAELEDSGVYFCASSRGTSGPRGGKNIQYFGAGTRLSVL.